Sequencing of this T cell receptor beta chain was carried out in a study of spatial heterogeneity in lung cancer. This clonotype occurred many times. TCRdb called the 5' RACE reads again in MiXCR, with one record for every CDR3 protein. Of about 19,000 distinct CDR3 sequences in the sample, about a tenth are singletons; the top ten hold 35% to 40%. The time point here: blood at routine non-recurrence follow-up after resection. In each case, whole RNA from tumor, nontumor lung or frozen PBMC was sequenced unsorted. Germline trimming cut 10 bases from V and 0 bases from J; bases unmatched to any gene: 9. Germline V CDR1 and CDR2: MNHGY, SVAAGI. The CDR3 contains 16 residues.

This specimen was PBMCs, taken at follow-up. This receptor was identified in a female donor with early-stage non-small cell lung cancer. The chain is built from TRBV6-9 and TRBJ2-6; 7 positions agree with TRBD1. The CDR3 bases are TGTGCCATTCCCGGGCAGGGGGACTCTGGGGCCAACGTCCTGACTTTC. Protein product: CAIPGQGDSGANVLTF.